What follows are 19 T cell receptor beta chains derived from one specimen sequenced in a study of blood T cell repertoires in COVID-19. The protocol was immunoSEQ multiplex PCR, while the TCRdb copy is restricted to in-frame clones and leaves out a portion. The sample comprises hundreds of thousands of clones, approximately 90% of which are singletons, and about 1% rests with the top ten. The sample taken for sequencing was PBMCs or T cells enriched from blood (not recorded which). All receptors derive from a man aged 18 to 30 who had recovered from COVID-19.

V and J are TRBV28 and TRBJ2-7; a weak D match, TRBD1 (6 bases). The CDR3 extends over 17 amino acids. Germline loops: CDR1 MDHEN, CDR2 SYDVKM. Deletions cut 4 bases from V and 2 bases from J, with 21 bases between. CDR3 in amino acids: CASSSARTGFSPYEQYF. As DNA, the CDR3 is TGTGCCAGCAGTTCAGCCCGTACAGGGTTCAGTCCCTACGAGCAGTACTTC.

V gene TRBV4-1 combines with J gene TRBJ2-5; TRBD1 matches 8 bases. Trimming took 2 bases from V and 3 from J; bases not matched to a gene: 8. Germline CDR1 reads MGHRA; CDR2 reads YSYEKL. The CDR3 length is 16 residues. The CDR3: CASSQTTGVGEETQYF. CDR3 DNA sequence: TGCGCCAGCAGCCAAACGACAGGGGTAGGGGAAGAGACCCAGTACTTC.

With regard to this clone: The sample has other DNA sequences that encode this CDR3 too. The J gene is TRBJ2-3, the V gene TRBV5-4; a possible D gene is TRBD2 (7 bases). This CDR3 contains 15 residues. The V and J ends lost 0 bases and 4 bases respectively, with 12 bases between them. Germline V gene sequence: CDR1 SGHNT, CDR2 YYREEE (reference sequence). This CDR3 reads CASSLAGGRADTQYF. The DNA of the CDR3 is TGTGCCAGCAGCTTGGCCGGGGGGCGAGCAGATACGCAGTATTTT. Full variable domain (outside the CDR3, taken from reference TRBV5-4 and TRBJ2-3): ETGVTQSPTHLIKTRGQQVTLRCSSQSGHNTVSWYQQALGQGPQFIFQYYREEENGRGNFPPRFSGLQFPNYSSELNVNALELDDSALYLCASSLAGGRADTQYFGPGTRLTVL.

This clone was recorded once. The junction shows a germline mismatch at one end, possibly a read error. V gene TRBV7-2 combines with J gene TRBJ2-7, with 8 bases that match TRBD2. The CDR3 runs to 14 residues. Germline V gene sequence: CDR1 SGHTA, CDR2 FQGNSA. As DNA, the CDR3 is TGTGCCAGCCGCTTCCGCGGGACTAGTGTCGAGCAGTACTTC. As protein: CASRFRGTSVEQYF.

The chain has TRBV4-2 and TRBJ1-1; perhaps TRBD1 as D (5 bases). This CDR3 spans 16 amino acids. The V end lost 0 bases, the J end lost 5 bases, and 16 bases lay between the germline ends. Germline CDR1 is LGHNA and CDR2 is YNFKEQ. In DNA form, the CDR3 reads TGTGCCAGCAGCCAAGATCGGACAACAGCGGGGACTGAAGCTTTCTTT. This translates into CASSQDRTTAGTEAFF.

The rearrangement uses TRBV18 and TRBJ2-5; D is perhaps TRBD1 (5 bases). The V end lost 3 bases, the J end lost 5 bases, and 19 bases lay between the germline ends. The CDR3 length is 16 residues. Germline CDR1 KGHSH, CDR2 LQKENI. CDR3 sequence reads: CASSPSRDLKGETQYF. The CDR3 DNA sequence: TGTGCCAGCTCACCGAGCCGAGACCTAAAGGGGGAGACCCAGTACTTC.

The J gene is TRBJ1-1, the V gene TRBV7-3; maybe TRBD1 (5 bases). The CDR3 sequence is 14 residues long. With 5 bases removed from V and 4 bases from J, the gap between germline ends came to 14 bases. Germline V gene data show CDR1 as SGHTA and CDR2 as FQGTGA. The CDR3 sequence is CASSLTGLGTEAFF. CDR3 coding DNA: TGTGCCAGCAGCCTCACAGGCTTGGGCACTGAAGCTTTCTTT.

The chain carries TRBV19 and TRBJ1-4; 8 nucleotides line up with TRBD1. The CDR3 contains 15 residues. Germline lookup yields CDR1 LNHDA and CDR2 SQIVND (reference sequence). The V and J ends lost 0 bases and 10 bases, in that order; junction bases with no gene match: 7. CDR3 nucleotide sequence: TGTGCCAGTAGTATAGAGGGACAGGCCCTTGGAAAACTGTTTTTT. Its protein is CASSIEGQALGKLFF.

The chain links TRBV7-2 to TRBJ2-1, with TRBD2 as a possible D gene (6 bases). Germline values: CDR1 SGHTA, CDR2 FQGNSA. The CDR3 covers 15 residues. Trimming took 7 bases from V and 5 from J, leaving 18 bases between them. The CDR3 DNA reads as TGTGCCAGCACCCAAATGGGTACTAGCCACAATGAGCAGTTCTTC. Protein sequence: CASTQMGTSHNEQFF.

Worth noting for this clone: Other nucleotide sequences from this sample produce the same CDR3. The chain is built from TRBV6-5 and TRBJ2-3, with 8 bases fitting TRBD2. After removal of 6 bases from V and 6 bases from J, the junction contained 5 bases not matched to a gene. CDR3 length: 13 residues. In germline, CDR1 is MNHEY, CDR2 SVGAGI. The CDR3 DNA follows: TGTGCCAGCAGGCTAGCGGGTGGGGATACGCAGTATTTT. Translation: CASRLAGGDTQYF.

This clone was counted a few times. The V and J genes are TRBV2 and TRBJ1-1; unclear D gene. The CDR3 is made up of 12 amino acids. Trimming removed 7 bases from V and 3 bases from J, with 9 bases in between. Germline values: CDR1 SNHLY, CDR2 FYNNEI. The CDR3 DNA is TGTGCCAGCAAACAGAGATACACTGAAGCTTTCTTT. It specifies CASKQRYTEAFF.

V gene TRBV10-3 combines with J gene TRBJ2-2; 9 nucleotides agree with TRBD1. The CDR3 consists of 14 residues. V lost 4 bases, J lost 5 bases, and 2 bases stayed unmatched. Germline V lookup: CDR1 ENHRY, CDR2 SYGVKD. CDR3 sequence (DNA): TGTGCCATCAGTGCCGACAGGGGGACCGGGGAGCTGTTTTTT. It translates to CAISADRGTGELFF.

The chain uses TRBV9 and TRBJ1-6; possible D gene TRBD1, 6 bases. CDR3 length: 15 residues. The V end lost 0 bases, the J end lost 5 bases, and 9 bases lay between the germline ends. Germline-derived CDR1 and CDR2 are SGDLS and YYNGEE. DNA for the CDR3: TGTGCCAGCAGCGTAGAGACAGGAAATAATTCACCCCTCCACTTT. Its translation: CASSVETGNNSPLHF.

This chain links TRBV2 with TRBJ2-2, with D unclear. Trimming pared 6 bases from V and 1 base from J, leaving 6 bases between. This CDR3 contains 13 residues. Per the germline V gene, CDR1 is SNHLY and CDR2 is FYNNEI. CDR3 in amino acids: CASSRQNTGELFF. CDR3 nucleotide sequence: TGTGCCAGCAGCCGACAGAACACCGGGGAGCTGTTTTTT.

This rearrangement joins TRBV7-8 to TRBJ1-3, with D unresolved. Germline loops: CDR1 SGHVS, CDR2 FQNEAQ. V lost 4 bases to trimming and J lost 0 bases, with 13 bases between them. The CDR3 extends over 16 amino acids. CDR3 sequence reads: CASSSSGNPSGNTIYF. The CDR3 DNA reads as TGTGCCAGCAGCTCGAGCGGAAACCCCTCTGGAAACACCATATATTTT. Together with reference TRBV7-8 and TRBJ1-3, the CDR3 gives the full variable domain: GAGVSQSPRYKVAKRGQDVALRCDPISGHVSLFWYQQALGQGPEFLTYFQNEAQLDKSGLPSDRFFAERPEGSVSTLKIQRTQQEDSAVYLCASSSSGNPSGNTIYFGEGSWLTVV.

The genes are TRBV18 and TRBJ2-2; 9 bases are a match to TRBD1. This CDR3 contains 16 residues. CDR1 is KGHSH, CDR2 LQKENI, per germline. With 4 bases clipped from V and 0 bases from J, the junction kept 3 bases outside the gene matches. CDR3 region: CASSLGTGSNTGELFF. The CDR3 DNA is TGTGCCAGCTCACTCGGGACAGGGTCGAACACCGGGGAGCTGTTTTTT.

This clone was found a few times. This chain connects TRBV27 to TRBJ1-6; 7 bases align to TRBD1. Germline loops: CDR1 MNHEY, CDR2 SMNVEV (reference sequence). With 6 bases clipped from V and 8 bases from J, the junction kept 10 bases outside the gene matches. The CDR3 runs 15 residues. As DNA, the CDR3 is TGTGCCAGCAGCCCGCGGTGGCAGGGGGATTCACCCCTCCACTTT. Translation gives CASSPRWQGDSPLHF.

The chain uses TRBV3-1 (or the pseudogene TRBV3-2) and TRBJ1-1, with 7 bases aligning to TRBD1. Germline V gives CDR1 LGHDT, CDR2 YNNKEL (reference sequence). The CDR3 loop spans 15 amino acids. Trimming took 3 bases from V and 6 from J; bases not matched to a gene: 10. The CDR3 reads CASSQSTGSKAEAFF. CDR3 nucleotides: TGTGCCAGCAGCCAGTCGACAGGGTCGAAGGCTGAAGCTTTCTTT.

This clone has ten or more counts. The CDR3 nucleotides are TGTGCCAGCAGCTTGGGGACAAGCAACGAGCAGTACTTC. This sequence encodes CASSLGTSNEQYF. This chain connects TRBV5-6 to TRBJ2-7; D is possibly TRBD1 (5 bases). CDR1 SGHDT and CDR2 YYEEEE come from the germline V gene. Trimming stripped 0 bases from V and 5 bases from J, with 9 bases between. The CDR3 runs to 13 residues.